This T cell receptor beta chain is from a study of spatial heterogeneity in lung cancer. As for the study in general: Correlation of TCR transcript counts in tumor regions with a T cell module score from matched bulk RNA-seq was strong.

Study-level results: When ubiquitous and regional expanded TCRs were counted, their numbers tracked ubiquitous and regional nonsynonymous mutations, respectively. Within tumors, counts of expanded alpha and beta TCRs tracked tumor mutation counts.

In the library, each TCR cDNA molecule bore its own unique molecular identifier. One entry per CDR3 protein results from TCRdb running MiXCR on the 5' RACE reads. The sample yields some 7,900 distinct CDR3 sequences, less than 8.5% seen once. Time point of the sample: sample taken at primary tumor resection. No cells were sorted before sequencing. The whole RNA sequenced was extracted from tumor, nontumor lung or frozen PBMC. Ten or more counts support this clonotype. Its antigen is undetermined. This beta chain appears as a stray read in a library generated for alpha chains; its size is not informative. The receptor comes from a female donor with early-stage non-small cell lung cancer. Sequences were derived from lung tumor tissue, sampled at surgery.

The DNA of the CDR3 is TGTGCCAGCTTTAGCGCCAGCTACGAGCAGTACTTC. This gives the protein CASFSASYEQYF. This sequence joins TRBV27 and TRBJ2-7; the D gene is possibly TRBD2 (5 bases). Germline V CDR1 and CDR2: MNHEY, SMNVEV (reference sequence). This CDR3 is built from 12 residues. Deletions cut 8 bases from V and 3 bases from J, with 11 bases between.